Listed here is a single T cell receptor (beta chain). The PCR used 60 Vbeta and 13 Jbeta primers. Profiled with immunoSEQ multiplex PCR; TCRdb holds only in-frame clones, not every one. The sample shows 150,000 to 200,000 clones, about 79% of them seen only once. This sample is part of a study of cytomegalovirus exposure and HLA in healthy donors. The sequenced material came from PBMCs. The sequence derives from a man over 45 in good health and CMV-seropositive.

CDR3 DNA sequence: TGTGCCAGCAGTTCGATTTTAGCGGGGTCTAATGAAAAACTGTTTTTT. This sequence encodes CASSSILAGSNEKLFF. V usage is TRBV6-5 and J usage is TRBJ1-4, with D unclear. V lost 4 bases, J lost 3 bases, and 15 bases lay in between. CDR1 MNHEY and CDR2 SVGAGI come from the germline V gene. CDR3 size: 16 residues.